Detailed here is one T cell receptor (beta chain). The target antigen is unknown. Germline CDR1 reads SNHLY; CDR2 reads FYNNEI. This CDR3 has 16 amino acids. The ends were cut back, 7 bases at V and 1 base at J, with 19 bases in the middle. These data originate in a study of cytomegalovirus exposure and HLA in healthy donors. The PCR made use of 60 Vbeta and 13 Jbeta primers. The protocol was immunoSEQ multiplex PCR, while the TCRdb copy is restricted to in-frame clones and leaves out a portion. The table includes roughly 150,000 clones, 82% detected once. General study points: Previously analyzed data showed that most TCR beta V segments were productive at a frequency of about 87% or about 30%. Accounts indicate the classifier identified cytomegalovirus status with strong specificity and sensitivity. It was approximately 150 TCR beta chains that were listed as cytomegalovirus-associated. In the analysis, some V segments, TRBV6-2 and TRBV6-3 included, were excluded as indistinguishable.

This chain joins TRBV2 and TRBJ1-1, with unresolved D. The receptor comes from a male donor in good health and CMV-seronegative. Specimen: PBMCs. The CDR3 nucleotides are TGTGCCAGCACCCGAGGGTGGGCCCTACAGAACACTGAAGCTTTCTTT. Translating it yields CASTRGWALQNTEAFF.